Listed below are T cell receptor beta chains from one sample, sequenced in a study of shared clonotypes between healthy human individuals. Sequencing was performed with immunoSEQ multiplex PCR; in TCRdb, only in-frame clones are kept and a portion is missing. The top ten clones hold about 0.22% of a sample with hundreds of thousands of clones, about 97% of them seen once. The sample taken for sequencing was naive CD8+ T cells sorted from blood. The receptors here all came from a man aged 30 to 39 in good health. The CDR3 runs from the conserved cysteine through the conserved F or W. A D gene is named only where the DNA matches it firmly. Size tells how often a clone was seen (once, few, many) or the class of an expanded clone, and some rows leave it out.

d_call,j_call,v_call,clone_size,cdr3_nt,cdr3_aa
TRBD2,TRBJ2-1,TRBV9,NA,TGTGCCAGCAGCCCCTGGCAGACTAGCGGCAATGAGCAGTTCTTC,CASSPWQTSGNEQFF
TRBD1,TRBJ1-1,TRBV9,NA,TGTGCCAGCAGCGTCCACCGGGACAGGTATTTTGAAGCTTTCTTT,CASSVHRDRYFEAFF
TRBD1,TRBJ2-1,TRBV29-1,NA,TGCAGCGCCCCTTCTGAGGGGGCCCTCTACAATGAGCAGTTCTTC,CSAPSEGALYNEQFF
NA,TRBJ1-1,TRBV6-5,NA,TGTGCCAGCAGTTACTCAGGGCTGAACACTGAAGCTTTCTTT,CASSYSGLNTEAFF
NA,TRBJ1-1,TRBV7-9,NA,TGTGCCAGCAGCTTCCCAGGGATGAACACTGAAGCTTTCTTT,CASSFPGMNTEAFF
NA,TRBJ2-7,TRBV9,NA,TGTGCCAGCAGCCCCGGACAGAGTTACTACGAGCAGTACTTC,CASSPGQSYYEQYF
NA,TRBJ2-7,TRBV5-4,NA,TGTGCCAGCAGCTTGGGGACAGAATACGAGCAGTACTTC,CASSLGTEYEQYF
NA,TRBJ2-1,TRBV5-6,NA,TGTGCCAGCACCTACATCAATGAGCAGTTCTTC,CASTYINEQFF
NA,TRBJ2-5,TRBV4-1,NA,TGCGCCAGCAGCCAAGTTGCCAGCGGAAAAGAGACCCAGTACTTC,CASSQVASGKETQYF
NA,TRBJ1-4,TRBV25-1,once,TGTGCCAGCAGTGAGGCGTCGGGACAAACGACAACTAATGAAAAACTGTTTTTT,CASSEASGQTTTNEKLFF
TRBD1,TRBJ1-1,TRBV7-9,NA,TGTGCCAGCAGCCACCCCCGGACAGGGATGAACACTGAAGCTTTCTTT,CASSHPRTGMNTEAFF
NA,TRBJ2-1,TRBV13,few,TGTGCCAGCAGCTTAGCCCATGAGCAGTTCTTC,CASSLAHEQFF
NA,TRBJ2-7,TRBV7-2,NA,TGTGCCAGCAGCTCCGACGCACGGCCCTCCTACGAGCAGTACTTC,CASSSDARPSYEQYF
NA,TRBJ2-3,TRBV5-1,once,TGCGCCAGCAGCTTGATAGGGGGTGCCCAAGTGAGCACAGATACGCAGTATTTT,CASSLIGGAQVSTDTQYF
NA,TRBJ2-1,TRBV5-6,NA,TGTGCCAGCGATCTGGGGGTTACCTACAATGAGCAGTTCTTC,CASDLGVTYNEQFF
TRBD1,TRBJ2-7,TRBV28,NA,TGTGCCAGCAGCGACAGGGCCCTGTCCTACGAGCAGTACTTC,CASSDRALSYEQYF
TRBD1,TRBJ2-7,TRBV11-3,once,TGTGCCAGCACCCGGGGACCCGGAACAGGGGTCGAGCAGTACTTC,CASTRGPGTGVEQYF
TRBD2,TRBJ2-1,TRBV7-8,NA,TGTGCCAGCAGCTTAGGGCCGGGGACTACCTACAATGAGCAGTTCTTC,CASSLGPGTTYNEQFF
NA,TRBJ2-7,TRBV7-6,NA,TGTGCCAGCAGCTCCTTTAGTGACGAACGGTACTTC,CASSSFSDERYF
TRBD1,TRBJ1-2,TRBV30,NA,TGTGCCTGGAGAGGACAGGGGGACTATGGCTACACCTTC,CAWRGQGDYGYTF
NA,TRBJ2-4,TRBV19,once,TGTGCCAGTACTCCGCCGCGCGCCAAAAACATTCAGTACTTC,CASTPPRAKNIQYF
NA,TRBJ2-1,TRBV10-2,NA,TGCGCCAGCAGTACAGGGCTTGGTGAGCAGTTCTTC,CASSTGLGEQFF
TRBD2,TRBJ2-3,TRBV7-2,NA,TGTGCCAGCGGGGAAGCGGGGTATAGCACAGATACGCAGTATTTT,CASGEAGYSTDTQYF
TRBD1,TRBJ1-5,TRBV7-8,once,TGTGCCAGCAGCGGACGGACAGGTAGCATATGGCCCCAGCATTTT,CASSGRTGSIWPQHF
NA,TRBJ2-1,TRBV10-1,NA,TGCGCCAGCAGTGAGTCGACAATTAGGGACAATGAGCAGTTCTTC,CASSESTIRDNEQFF